These T cell receptor beta chains were read from a single sample in a study of blood T cell repertoires in COVID-19. TCRdb's table, derived via immunoSEQ multiplex PCR, lists solely in-frame clones and lacks some. The repertoire holds about 98,000 clones, with approximately 88% as singletons. Sequenced material: peripheral blood. All receptors come from a human donor in a cohort sampled during active COVID-19. Each CDR3 is given with its conserved first and last residue. Fields, in order: V gene, D gene, J gene, CDR3 length, CDR3 protein. D genes are given only for firm matches.

TRBV6-6	TRBD1	TRBJ1-1	15	CASRNSGTGNTEAFF
TRBV18	NA	TRBJ2-3	14	CASSPSTATDTQYF
TRBV5-4	NA	TRBJ2-4	16	CASSWAPGVAKNIQYF
TRBV2	NA	TRBJ2-1	14	CASSADYSRNEQFF
TRBV2	NA	TRBJ1-5	13	CASGGMGNQPQHF
TRBV19	NA	TRBJ1-5	14	CASSIQGVYQPQHF
TRBV5-1	TRBD2	TRBJ2-7	16	CASRPDSGGRSYEQYF
TRBV29-1	NA	TRBJ2-3	12	CSVDDFTDTQYF
TRBV30	TRBD1	TRBJ1-1	17	CAWSVRWGQAANTEAFF
TRBV18	NA	TRBJ2-7	17	CASSPVTGVISSYEQYF
TRBV2	TRBD1	TRBJ1-1	15	CASSEQAGGYTEAFF
TRBV18	NA	TRBJ1-2	15	CASSPRELPGVGYTF
TRBV19	TRBD2	TRBJ2-1	15	CASSPSGNSYNEQFF
TRBV4-1	TRBD2	TRBJ2-2	17	CASSQEGTSGYTGELFF
TRBV5-1	TRBD1	TRBJ2-7	15	CATRAPGQGPYEQYF
TRBV5-4	TRBD2	TRBJ2-7	14	CASSPGRAMYEQYF
TRBV7-6	TRBD1	TRBJ2-3	15	CASSLDGTGRYTQYF
TRBV5-6	NA	TRBJ1-5	14	CASSSTGFNQPQHF
TRBV6-5	NA	TRBJ2-7	13	CASSYAGFDEQYF
TRBV19	NA	TRBJ1-5	15	CASSLLGGGNQPQHF
TRBV19	TRBD1	TRBJ2-2	14	CASSRQGATGELFF
TRBV15	NA	TRBJ1-1	13	CATSRERQVEAFF
TRBV10-3	TRBD1	TRBJ1-2	15	CAIRGTGGAGHGYTF
TRBV7-9	TRBD1	TRBJ1-4	15	CASSQQQGSNEKLFF
TRBV11-2	NA	TRBJ1-6	16	CASKSLGSKGNSPLHF
TRBV28	NA	TRBJ2-3	17	CASSLTSSVISTDTQYF